The 18 T cell receptor beta chains presented below share a single source sample, sequenced in a study of human T cells and chemical hapten exposure. TCRdb reanalysed the RACE reads using MiXCR and keeps one entry per CDR3 protein. The sample includes tens of thousands of distinct CDR3 sequences, roughly 11% of them seen just once. Time point in this sample: patch test 1, 2 weeks after DPC sensitization. Specified treatment: therapeutic diphenylcyclopropenone sensitization with weekly scalp DPC. Total RNA was isolated from unfractionated whole blood. The specimen was whole blood, collected in connection with sensitization to the hapten diphenylcyclopropenone (DPC). The receptors were sampled from a woman between 40 and 55 years old with alopecia areata. Some clones in this sample may be carry-over from other donors' samples.

The chain carries TRBV21-1 and TRBJ1-5; the table's D call TRBD1 went unverified against the DNA. TRBV21-1 is deemed a pseudogene. This CDR3 contains 15 residues. The CDR3 sequence is CASSMGPRGNQPQHF. CDR3 nucleotides: TGTGCCAGCAGCATGGGACCAAGGGGCAATCAGCCCCAGCATTTT.

This clonotype was seen repeatedly, ten times or more. J is TRBJ2-3 and V is TRBV7-9, with D possibly TRBD1 on 5 matching bases. The CDR3 has 14 amino acids. Germline V lookup: CDR1 SEHNR, CDR2 FQNEAQ (reference sequence). The V end was cut by 1 base, the J end by 1 base, with 6 bases between. The DNA for the CDR3 is TGTGCCAGCAGCTTAGAACAGGGCACAGATACGCAGTATTTT. Amino acid sequence: CASSLEQGTDTQYF.

This clonotype has at least ten counts. This chain links TRBV29-1 with TRBJ1-1; D call uncertain. The V end lost 5 bases, the J end lost 0 bases, and 7 bases lay between the germline ends. CDR3 length equals 12 residues. Germline values: CDR1 SQVTM, CDR2 ANQGSEA. In DNA form, the CDR3 reads TGCAGCGTTATAGCGTTGAACACTGAAGCTTTCTTT. As protein: CSVIALNTEAFF.

This clonotype showed up just a few times. This chain joins TRBV11-2 and TRBJ2-7; TRBD2 matches 9 bases. V gave up 3 bases and J gave up 4 bases; unmatched junction bases: 10. The CDR3 sequence is 16 residues long. Per germline, CDR1 SGHAT and CDR2 FQNNGV. DNA of the CDR3: TGTGCCAGCAGCTTCCGTGAAGCGGGGGGCCCGTACGAGCAGTACTTC. Its translation: CASSFREAGGPYEQYF.

This chain uses TRBV5-1 with TRBJ2-5, with 8 positions matching TRBD2. Germline loops: CDR1 SGHRS, CDR2 YFSETQ. The CDR3 runs to 14 residues. The J segment lost 2 bases and the V segment lost 4 bases, leaving 4 bases of the junction unmatched. The CDR3 sequence: CASSGGLAQETQYF. The DNA for the CDR3 is TGCGCCAGCAGCGGCGGACTAGCTCAAGAGACCCAGTACTTC.

This clonotype appeared a few times. This chain connects TRBV6-5 to TRBJ1-1; tentative D call: TRBD1 (5 bases). The CDR3 has 15 residues. Germline V gene sequence: CDR1 MNHEY, CDR2 SVGAGI. Trimming shortened V by 6 bases and J by 5 bases, and 19 bases separated the two germline ends. CDR3 loop: CASSPGQDLGTEAFF. The CDR3 DNA follows: TGTGCCAGCAGCCCAGGGCAGGACCTGGGAACTGAAGCTTTCTTT.

This chain links TRBV19 with TRBJ2-3; D gene unclear. Germline V gene data show CDR1 as LNHDA and CDR2 as SQIVND (reference sequence). Trimming took off 7 bases at V and 1 base at J, with 18 bases between the two ends. This CDR3 spans 16 amino acids. The CDR3: CASTPRAAEGTDTQYF. In DNA, the CDR3 is TGTGCCAGTACCCCCCGGGCGGCAGAGGGCACAGATACGCAGTATTTT.

This chain connects TRBV11-3 to TRBJ2-5; no firm D call. CDR1 and CDR2 (germline): SGHNT, YENEEA. Trimming shortened V by 5 bases and J by 1 base, and 8 bases separated the two germline ends. The CDR3 length is 13 residues. The CDR3 sequence: CASSPRFQETQYF. CDR3 DNA: TGTGCCAGCAGCCCCCGTTTCCAAGAGACCCAGTACTTC.

This clonotype was observed many times. This sequence joins TRBV2 and TRBJ2-5, with D uncertain. The V gene lost 4 bases and the J gene lost 2 bases, with 5 bases spanning the gap. The CDR3 has 12 amino acids. Germline V gives CDR1 SNHLY, CDR2 FYNNEI. CDR3 DNA sequence: TGTGCCAGCAGTGTTGAACAAGAGACCCAGTACTTC. It specifies CASSVEQETQYF.

This clonotype appeared many times. The CDR3 DNA is TGTGCCAGCAGCTTAGCAGGGGGGTACGAGCAGTACTTC. Translating it yields CASSLAGGYEQYF. This chain uses TRBV7-6 with TRBJ2-7; D tentatively fits TRBD1 or TRBD2 (6 bases each). Per germline, CDR1 SGHVS and CDR2 FNYEAQ. The CDR3 has 13 amino acids. V was pared by 0 bases and J by 4 bases, with 7 bases between.

This clonotype has only a few counts. CDR3 DNA: TGCAGCGTTGAAGATGATTACTCTGAAGCTTTCTTT. Residues: CSVEDDYSEAFF. The chain links TRBV29-1 to TRBJ1-1; D uncertain. The germline V and J ends were trimmed by 0 bases and 6 bases, with 8 bases remaining between them. This CDR3 contains 12 residues. The germline gives CDR1 SQVTM, CDR2 ANQGSEA. Combining the CDR3 with reference TRBV29-1 and TRBJ1-1 gives the whole variable domain SAVISQKPSRDICQRGTSLTIQCQVDSQVTMMFWYRQQPGQSLTLIATANQGSEATYESGFVIDKFPISRPNLTFSTLTVSNMSPEDSSIYLCSVEDDYSEAFFGQGTRLTVV.

This clonotype showed up many times. This chain uses TRBV12-5 with TRBJ1-4; D may be TRBD1 (6 bases). Looked up from germline, CDR1 is LGHNT and CDR2 is FRNRAP. The CDR3 sequence is 17 residues long. V lost 0 bases, J lost 3 bases, and 14 bases lay in between. Written as DNA, the CDR3 is TGTGCTAGTGGTTTGGTCGCCAGGGGACCTGCTAATGAAAAACTGTTTTTT. It codes for CASGLVARGPANEKLFF. Full variable domain (remainder filled in from reference TRBV12-5 and TRBJ1-4): DARVTQTPRHKVTEMGQEVTMRCQPILGHNTVFWYRQTMMQGLELLAYFRNRAPLDDSGMPKDRFSAEMPDATLATLKIQPSEPRDSAVYFCASGLVARGPANEKLFFGSGTQLSVL.

The rearrangement joins TRBV27 to TRBJ2-4, with 7 bases aligning to TRBD2. J was trimmed by 7 bases and V by 6 bases; bases with no gene match: 6. The germline gives CDR1 MNHEY, CDR2 SMNVEV (reference sequence). The length of the CDR3 is 13 residues. CDR3 nucleotides: TGTGCCAGCAGGGGGAGCGGGATTAACATTCAGTACTTC. Residues: CASRGSGINIQYF.

This clonotype came up many times. This chain links TRBV30 with TRBJ2-7; no firm D call. The CDR3 sequence is 13 residues long. V was clipped by 7 bases and J by 0 bases, with 13 bases between them. The germline V gene has CDR1 GTSNPN and CDR2 SVGIG (reference sequence). As DNA, the CDR3 is TGTGCCTCGGACCGTGAGAGCTCCTACGAGCAGTACTTC. It is translated as CASDRESSYEQYF.

This rearrangement joins TRBV7-6 to TRBJ2-1; D gene uncertain. V was cut by 4 bases and J by 7 bases, with 14 bases left in between. The CDR3 has 14 amino acids. Per the germline V gene, CDR1 is SGHVS and CDR2 is FNYEAQ. Here the CDR3 reads CASSSTPNTNEQFF. CDR3 bases: TGTGCCAGCAGCTCCACTCCCAATACAAATGAGCAGTTCTTC. Filled out from reference TRBV7-6 and TRBJ2-1, the complete variable domain reads GAGVSQSPRYKVTKRGQDVALRCDPISGHVSLYWYRQALGQGPEFLTYFNYEAQQDKSGLPNDRFSAERPEGSISTLTIQRTEQRDSAMYRCASSSTPNTNEQFFGPGTRLTVL.

The chain combines TRBV7-8 with TRBJ2-5, with 10 bases fitting TRBD2. Per germline, CDR1 SGHVS and CDR2 FQNEAQ. The CDR3 covers 16 residues. V trimming: 1 base; J trimming: 1 base; junction bases outside the gene matches: 3. DNA of the CDR3: TGTGCCAGCAGCTTAGGAGCGGGAGGGGTCCAAGAGACCCAGTACTTC. Amino acids: CASSLGAGGVQETQYF.

With regard to this clonotype: The CDR3 carries no conserved terminal phenylalanine or tryptophan, so it likely arises from a read error. The CDR3 DNA reads as TGCGCCAGCAGCTTACAGGGAGATACGCAGTATTCT. Its protein is CASSLQGDTQYS. This chain joins TRBV5-1 and TRBJ2-3, with D possibly TRBD1 on 6 matching bases. V was cut by 2 bases and J by 5 bases, with 6 bases left in between. There are 12 residues in the CDR3. The V gene's germline CDR1 is SGHRS and CDR2 YFSETQ.

This clonotype was counted a few times. The chain has TRBV30 and TRBJ1-5; a weak D match, TRBD1 (5 bases). The CDR3 loop spans 17 amino acids. Germline V CDR1 and CDR2: GTSNPN, SVGIG (reference sequence). Trimming shortened V by 0 bases and J by 2 bases, and 17 bases separated the two germline ends. CDR3: CAWSVPSYGGRNQPQHF. CDR3 nucleotides: TGTGCCTGGAGTGTACCCTCGTATGGGGGACGCAATCAGCCCCAGCATTTT.